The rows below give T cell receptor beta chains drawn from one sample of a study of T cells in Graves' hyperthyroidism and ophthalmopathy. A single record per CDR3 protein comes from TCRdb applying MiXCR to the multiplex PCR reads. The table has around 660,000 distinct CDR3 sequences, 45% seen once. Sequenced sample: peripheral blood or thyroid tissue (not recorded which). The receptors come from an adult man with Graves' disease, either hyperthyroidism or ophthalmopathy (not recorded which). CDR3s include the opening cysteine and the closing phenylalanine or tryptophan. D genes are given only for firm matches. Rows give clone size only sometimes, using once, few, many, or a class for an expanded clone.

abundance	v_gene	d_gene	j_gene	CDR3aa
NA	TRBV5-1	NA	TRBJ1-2	CASSQVAGSGYGYTF
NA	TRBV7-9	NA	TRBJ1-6	CASRALTVDSPLHF
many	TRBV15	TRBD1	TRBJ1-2	CATSRDVGQSDGYTF
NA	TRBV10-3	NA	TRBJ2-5	CAISESSGSETQYF
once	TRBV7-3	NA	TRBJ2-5	CASSLSGGPQETQYF
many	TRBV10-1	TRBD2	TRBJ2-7	CASSDSGRAGEQYF
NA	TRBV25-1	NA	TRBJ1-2	CASVERGIPNYGYTF
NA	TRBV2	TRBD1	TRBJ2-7	CAKRTGGRYEQYF
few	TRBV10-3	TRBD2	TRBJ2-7	CAISEVRLAGVAGREQYF
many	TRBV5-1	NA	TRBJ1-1	CASSPRGREAFF
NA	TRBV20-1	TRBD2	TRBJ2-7	CSASSGGLAFEQYF
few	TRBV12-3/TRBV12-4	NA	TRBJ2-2	CASGSRNTGELFF
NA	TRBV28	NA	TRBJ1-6	CASSLGRQHSPLHF
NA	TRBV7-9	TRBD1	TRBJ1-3	CASSKDRAANTIYF
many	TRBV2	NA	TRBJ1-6	CASSGGRNSPLHF
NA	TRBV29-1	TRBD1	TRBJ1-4	CSVETYRQGRKGKLFF
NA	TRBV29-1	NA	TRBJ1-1	CSVEAGSNTEAFF
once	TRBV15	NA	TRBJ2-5	CATSRAKGLTQYF
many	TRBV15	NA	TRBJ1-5	CATSREEEDQPQHF
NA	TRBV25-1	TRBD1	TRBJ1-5	CASQDLTGAGNQPQHF
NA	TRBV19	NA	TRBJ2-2	CASSLAPGSGELFF
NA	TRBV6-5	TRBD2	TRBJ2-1	CASTLSGRYNEQFF
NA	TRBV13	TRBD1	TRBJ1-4	CASRIRTGKNEKLFF
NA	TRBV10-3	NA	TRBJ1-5	CAIRDWDNQPQHF
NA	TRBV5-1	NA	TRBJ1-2	CASSLGRRKNNYGYTF
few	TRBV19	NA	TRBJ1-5	CASSIEGLPQHF
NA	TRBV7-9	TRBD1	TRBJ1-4	CASSSRGTGTRNNEKLFF
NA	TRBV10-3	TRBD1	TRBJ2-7	CAISGGDRGDYEQYF
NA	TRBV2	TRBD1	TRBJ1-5	CASSDWAGGGQPQHF
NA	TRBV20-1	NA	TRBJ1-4	CSAGGGQDLNEKLFF
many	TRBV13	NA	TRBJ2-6	CASSVRSGANVLTF
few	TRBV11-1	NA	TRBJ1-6	CASSLPKTGVGSPLHF
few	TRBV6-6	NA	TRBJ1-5	CASGWQGNQPQHF
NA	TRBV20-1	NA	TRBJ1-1	CSAKETPTHGTEAFF
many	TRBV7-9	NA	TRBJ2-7	CASSLQVSYEQYF
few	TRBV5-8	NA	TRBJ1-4	CASSLGDGATNEKLFF